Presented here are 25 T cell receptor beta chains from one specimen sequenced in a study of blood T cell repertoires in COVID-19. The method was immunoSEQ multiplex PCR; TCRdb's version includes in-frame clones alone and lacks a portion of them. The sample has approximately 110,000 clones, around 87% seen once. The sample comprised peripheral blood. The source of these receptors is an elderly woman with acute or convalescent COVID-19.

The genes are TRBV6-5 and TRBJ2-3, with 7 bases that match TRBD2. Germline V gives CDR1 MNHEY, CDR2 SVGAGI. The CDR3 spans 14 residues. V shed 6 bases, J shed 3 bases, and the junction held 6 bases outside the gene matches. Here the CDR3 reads CASRAGTMTDTQYF. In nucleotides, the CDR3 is TGTGCCAGCAGGGCCGGGACTATGACAGATACGCAGTATTTT.

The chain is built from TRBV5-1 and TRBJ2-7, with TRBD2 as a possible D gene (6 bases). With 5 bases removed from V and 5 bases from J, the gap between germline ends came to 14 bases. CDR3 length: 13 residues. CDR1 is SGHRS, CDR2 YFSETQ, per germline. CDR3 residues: CASSFGEVHEQYF. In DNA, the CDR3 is TGCGCCAGCAGTTTCGGGGAGGTCCACGAGCAGTACTTC.

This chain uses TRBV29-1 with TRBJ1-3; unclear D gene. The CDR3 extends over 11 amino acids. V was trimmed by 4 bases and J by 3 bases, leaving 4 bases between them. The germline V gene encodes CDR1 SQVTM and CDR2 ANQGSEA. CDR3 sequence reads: CSVASGNTIYF. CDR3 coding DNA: TGCAGCGTTGCTAGTGGAAACACCATATATTTT. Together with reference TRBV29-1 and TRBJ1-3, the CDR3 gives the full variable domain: SAVISQKPSRDICQRGTSLTIQCQVDSQVTMMFWYRQQPGQSLTLIATANQGSEATYESGFVIDKFPISRPNLTFSTLTVSNMSPEDSSIYLCSVASGNTIYFGEGSWLTVV.

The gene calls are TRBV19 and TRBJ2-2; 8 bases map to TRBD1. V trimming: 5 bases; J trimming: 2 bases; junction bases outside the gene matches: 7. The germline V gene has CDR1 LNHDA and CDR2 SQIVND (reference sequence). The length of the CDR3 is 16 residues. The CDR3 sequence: CASSARQGTNTGELFF. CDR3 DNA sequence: TGTGCCAGTAGTGCTCGACAGGGGACAAACACCGGGGAGCTGTTTTTT. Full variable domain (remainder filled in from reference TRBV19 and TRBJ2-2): DGGITQSPKYLFRKEGQNVTLSCEQNLNHDAMYWYRQDPGQGLRLIYYSQIVNDFQKGDIAEGYSVSREKKESFPLTVTSAQKNPTAFYLCASSARQGTNTGELFFGEGSRLTVL.

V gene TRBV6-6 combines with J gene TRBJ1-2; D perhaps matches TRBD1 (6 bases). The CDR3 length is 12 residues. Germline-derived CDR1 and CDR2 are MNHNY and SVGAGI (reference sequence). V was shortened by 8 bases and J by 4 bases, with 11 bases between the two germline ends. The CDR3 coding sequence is TGTGCCAGCGGCAAACAGGGCTATGGCTACACCTTC. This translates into CASGKQGYGYTF.

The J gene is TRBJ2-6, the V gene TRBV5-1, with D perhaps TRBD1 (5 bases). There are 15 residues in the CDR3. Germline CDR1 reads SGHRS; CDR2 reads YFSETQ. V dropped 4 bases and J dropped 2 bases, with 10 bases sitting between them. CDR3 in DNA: TGCGCCAGCAGCCTGCAGGGAACTGGGGCCAACGTCCTGACTTTC. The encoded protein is CASSLQGTGANVLTF.

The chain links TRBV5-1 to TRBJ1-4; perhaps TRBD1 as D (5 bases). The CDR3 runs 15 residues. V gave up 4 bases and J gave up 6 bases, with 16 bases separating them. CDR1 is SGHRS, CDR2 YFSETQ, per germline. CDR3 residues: CASSLAGLEDEKLFF. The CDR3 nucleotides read TGCGCCAGCAGCCTCGCAGGGTTAGAGGATGAAAAACTGTTTTTT.

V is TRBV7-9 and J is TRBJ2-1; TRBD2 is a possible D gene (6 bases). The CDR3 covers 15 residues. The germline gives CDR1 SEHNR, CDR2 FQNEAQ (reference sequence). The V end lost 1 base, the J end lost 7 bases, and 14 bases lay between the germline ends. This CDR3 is CASSLGGTAQNEQFF. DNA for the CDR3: TGTGCCAGCAGCTTAGGTGGGACTGCCCAAAATGAGCAGTTCTTC.

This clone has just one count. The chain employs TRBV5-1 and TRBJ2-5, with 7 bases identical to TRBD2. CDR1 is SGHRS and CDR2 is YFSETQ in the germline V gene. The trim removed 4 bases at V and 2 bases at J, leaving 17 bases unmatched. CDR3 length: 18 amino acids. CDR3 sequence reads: CASSHPGRRQGQQETQYF. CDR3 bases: TGCGCCAGCAGCCACCCCGGGAGGAGGCAGGGTCAACAAGAGACCCAGTACTTC.

CDR3: CASSYSWRGAGNTIYF. CDR3 in DNA: TGTGCCAGCAGTTACTCTTGGAGGGGTGCTGGAAACACCATATATTTT. The rearrangement links TRBV6-5 to TRBJ1-3; possible D gene TRBD1, 5 bases. Germline loops: CDR1 MNHEY, CDR2 SVGAGI. The CDR3 totals 16 residues. The V end was cut by 0 bases, the J end by 2 bases, with 11 bases between.

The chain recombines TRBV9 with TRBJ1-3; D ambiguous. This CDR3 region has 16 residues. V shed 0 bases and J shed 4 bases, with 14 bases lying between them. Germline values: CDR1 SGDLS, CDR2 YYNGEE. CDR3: CASSVGPGDIGNTIYF. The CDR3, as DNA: TGTGCCAGCAGCGTAGGGCCCGGGGATATCGGAAACACCATATATTTT.

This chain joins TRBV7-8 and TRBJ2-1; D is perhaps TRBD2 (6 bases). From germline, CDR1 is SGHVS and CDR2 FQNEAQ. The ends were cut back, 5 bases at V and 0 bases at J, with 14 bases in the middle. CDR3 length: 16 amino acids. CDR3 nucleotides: TGTGCCAGCAGCCATAAGCGGGTGAGCTCCTACAATGAGCAGTTCTTC. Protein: CASSHKRVSSYNEQFF.

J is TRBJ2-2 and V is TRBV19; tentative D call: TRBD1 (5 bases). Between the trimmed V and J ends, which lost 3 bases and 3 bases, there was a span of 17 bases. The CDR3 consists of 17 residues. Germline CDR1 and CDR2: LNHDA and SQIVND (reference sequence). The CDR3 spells CASSILTARVYTGELFF. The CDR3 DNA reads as TGTGCCAGTAGTATCCTGACTGCCAGGGTATACACCGGGGAGCTGTTTTTT.

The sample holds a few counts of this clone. CDR3 loop: CASNREGNQPQHF. The CDR3 nucleotides are TGTGCCAGCAACAGAGAAGGTAATCAGCCCCAGCATTTT. V and J are TRBV2 and TRBJ1-5; no clear D gene. The CDR3 covers 13 residues. In germline, CDR1 is SNHLY, CDR2 FYNNEI. V dropped 7 bases and J dropped 4 bases, with 11 bases sitting between them.

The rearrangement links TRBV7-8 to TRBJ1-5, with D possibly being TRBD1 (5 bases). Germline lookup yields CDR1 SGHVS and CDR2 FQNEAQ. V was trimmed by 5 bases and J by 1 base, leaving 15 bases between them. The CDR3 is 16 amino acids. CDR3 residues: CASSPWGQGSNQPQHF. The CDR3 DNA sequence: TGTGCCAGCAGCCCCTGGGGTCAGGGAAGCAATCAGCCCCAGCATTTT.

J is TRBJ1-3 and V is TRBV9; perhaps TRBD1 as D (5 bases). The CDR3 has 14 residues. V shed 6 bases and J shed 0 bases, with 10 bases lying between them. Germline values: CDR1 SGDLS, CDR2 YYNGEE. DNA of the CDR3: TGTGCCAGCAAGGCAGGGCTCTCTGGAAACACCATATATTTT. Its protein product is CASKAGLSGNTIYF.

The CDR3 nucleotides read TGTGCCAGCAGCCCAATTAGCGGGGGGAGGGATGAGCAGTTCTTC. Translating it yields CASSPISGGRDEQFF. J is TRBJ2-1 and V is TRBV27, with TRBD2 matching 10 bases. The CDR3 is made up of 15 amino acids. Germline V lookup: CDR1 MNHEY, CDR2 SMNVEV (reference sequence). V shed 6 bases, J shed 8 bases, and the junction held 10 bases outside the gene matches.

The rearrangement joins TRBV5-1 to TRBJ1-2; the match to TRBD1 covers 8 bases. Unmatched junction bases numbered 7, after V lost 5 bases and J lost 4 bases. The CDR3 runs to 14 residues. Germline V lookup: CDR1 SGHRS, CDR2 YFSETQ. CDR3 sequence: CASRNTGGGYGYTF. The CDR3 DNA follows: TGCGCCAGCAGGAATACAGGGGGAGGCTATGGCTACACCTTC.

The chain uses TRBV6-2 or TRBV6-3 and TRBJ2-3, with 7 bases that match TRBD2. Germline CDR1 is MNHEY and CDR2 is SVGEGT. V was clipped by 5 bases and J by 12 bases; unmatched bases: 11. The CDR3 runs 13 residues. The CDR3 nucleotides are TGTGCCAGCAGTCCCTCGTCGCGCGGGGGACAGTATTTT. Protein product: CASSPSSRGGQYF.

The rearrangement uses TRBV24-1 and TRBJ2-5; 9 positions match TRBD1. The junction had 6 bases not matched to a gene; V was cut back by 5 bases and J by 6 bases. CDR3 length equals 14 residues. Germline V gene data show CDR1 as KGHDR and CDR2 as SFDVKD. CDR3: CATSGTGDAKTQYF. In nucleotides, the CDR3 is TGTGCCACCAGTGGGACAGGGGATGCGAAGACCCAGTACTTC.

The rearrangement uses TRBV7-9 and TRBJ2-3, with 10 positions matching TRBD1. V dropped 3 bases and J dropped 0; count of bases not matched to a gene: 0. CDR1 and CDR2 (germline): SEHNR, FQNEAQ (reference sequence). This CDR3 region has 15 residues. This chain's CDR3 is CASSLGQGSTDTQYF. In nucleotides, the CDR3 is TGTGCCAGCAGCTTGGGACAGGGGAGCACAGATACGCAGTATTTT.

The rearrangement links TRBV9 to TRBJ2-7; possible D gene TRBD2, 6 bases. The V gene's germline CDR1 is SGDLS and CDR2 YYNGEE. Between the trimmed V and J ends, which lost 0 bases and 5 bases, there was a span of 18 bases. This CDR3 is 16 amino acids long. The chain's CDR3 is CASSVDSWRGFDEQYF. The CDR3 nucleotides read TGTGCCAGCAGCGTAGATAGTTGGCGGGGATTTGACGAGCAGTACTTC.

The CDR3 is CASSPGGTRGVVAFF. Here the CDR3 DNA reads TGTGCCAGCAGCCCAGGGGGTACACGAGGGGTGGTGGCTTTCTTT. V gene TRBV3-1 (or the pseudogene TRBV3-2) combines with J gene TRBJ1-1; 7 bases are shared with TRBD1. The length of the CDR3 is 15 residues. Germline V gene lookup returns CDR1 LGHDT and CDR2 YNNKEL (reference sequence). J was trimmed by 11 bases and V by 4 bases; bases with no gene match: 16.

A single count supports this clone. CDR3 DNA sequence: TGTGCCAGCAGCACCGGGACAGGGGGCTATGGCTACACCTTC. This encodes CASSTGTGGYGYTF. The rearrangement uses TRBV28 and TRBJ1-2; TRBD1 matches at 11 bases. V dropped 6 bases and J dropped 4; count of bases not matched to a gene: 4. The germline CDR1 and CDR2 sequences are MDHEN and SYDVKM. The CDR3 extends over 14 amino acids.

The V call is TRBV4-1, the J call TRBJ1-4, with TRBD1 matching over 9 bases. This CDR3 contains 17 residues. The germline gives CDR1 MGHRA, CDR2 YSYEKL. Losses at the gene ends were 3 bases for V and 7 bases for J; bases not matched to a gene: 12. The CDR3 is CASSHPGTGFALEKLFF. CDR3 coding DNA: TGCGCCAGCAGCCACCCCGGGACAGGGTTCGCGCTTGAAAAACTGTTTTTT.